One sample yielded the 23 T cell receptor beta chains listed below, sequenced in a study of blood T cell repertoires in COVID-19 (dated by TCRdb to about 2020). Library prep was done by the immunoSEQ multiplex PCR assay. TCRdb re-hosts the immuneACCESS table, in-frame sequences only. Its copies lack some clones; in the studies checked, an unresolved V gene accounts for under half of them, and the cause for the rest is not known. The sample has about 210,000 clones on record, roughly nine tenths of them singletons. About 0.72% of the sample is in the top ten clones. Input material: peripheral blood. All receptors come from a woman in her seventies with acute or convalescent COVID-19.

The rearrangement uses TRBV19 and TRBJ2-7; possible D gene TRBD1, 6 bases. V lost 4 bases, J lost 0 bases, and 16 bases lay in between. This CDR3 has 16 residues. Per the germline V gene, CDR1 is LNHDA and CDR2 is SQIVND (reference sequence). The CDR3 spells CASSTRRTANSYEQYF. CDR3 coding DNA: TGTGCCAGTAGTACCCGTCGGACAGCCAACTCCTACGAGCAGTACTTC.

This chain links TRBV9 with TRBJ2-1; D possibly corresponds to TRBD1 (6 bases). CDR1 and CDR2 from the germline V gene are SGDLS and YYNGEE. Trimming removed 4 bases at V and 4 bases at J, with 15 bases between. CDR3 length: 15 amino acids. The CDR3 nucleotides read TGTGCCAGCAGCCCCATGGGGGCTGGATACAATGAGCAGTTCTTC. Translating gives CASSPMGAGYNEQFF.

V is TRBV29-1 and J is TRBJ2-3; 8 bases match TRBD2. This CDR3 is 14 amino acids long. Trimming cost V 3 bases and J 3 bases; bases outside gene matches: 5. In germline, CDR1 is SQVTM, CDR2 ANQGSEA. The CDR3 sequence is CSVDVGLGTDTQYF. The CDR3 DNA follows: TGCAGCGTTGATGTGGGACTAGGAACAGATACGCAGTATTTT.

DNA of the CDR3: TGTGCCACTTCATTCCAGGACTCTGGAAACACCATATATTTT. It encodes CATSFQDSGNTIYF. The V gene is TRBV19, the J gene TRBJ1-3; no definite D call. V gave up 10 bases and J gave up 0 bases, with 13 bases separating them. CDR1 is LNHDA, CDR2 SQIVND, per germline (reference sequence). The CDR3 loop spans 14 amino acids.

The J gene is TRBJ2-7, the V gene TRBV18; D is perhaps TRBD1 (5 bases). Germline V gene lookup returns CDR1 KGHSH and CDR2 LQKENI. CDR3 length equals 13 residues. V was pared by 5 bases and J by 7 bases, with 15 bases between. The CDR3 DNA is TGTGCCAGCTCAAGTTCCCAGGGTGGGGAGCAGTACTTC. It translates to CASSSSQGGEQYF.

This chain joins TRBV5-4 and TRBJ2-1, with D possibly being TRBD1 (5 bases). This CDR3 is built from 18 residues. Trimming removed 4 bases at V and 0 bases at J, with 20 bases between. Germline loops: CDR1 SGHNT, CDR2 YYREEE (reference sequence). The CDR3 bases are TGTGCCAGCAGCCCGAAAGGGGCGGATATGAGCTCCTACAATGAGCAGTTCTTC. Its translation is CASSPKGADMSSYNEQFF.

This chain links TRBV15 with TRBJ1-4, with 8 bases that match TRBD1. The germline gives CDR1 LNHNV, CDR2 YYDKDF (reference sequence). The V and J ends lost 1 base and 1 base, in that order; junction bases with no gene match: 5. The CDR3 extends over 17 amino acids. The chain's CDR3 is CATSRAHGQGTNEKLFF. The DNA for the CDR3 is TGTGCCACCAGCAGAGCCCACGGACAGGGAACTAATGAAAAACTGTTTTTT.

The chain combines TRBV5-1 with TRBJ2-5; a weak D match, TRBD2 (6 bases). The CDR3 has 14 amino acids. V lost 4 bases to trimming and J lost 1 base, with 11 bases between them. The germline gives CDR1 SGHRS, CDR2 YFSETQ. CDR3 DNA sequence: TGCGCCAGCAGCGGCGGGGTAGTCCAAGAGACCCAGTACTTC. Its protein is CASSGGVVQETQYF.

The V and J genes are TRBV12-5 and TRBJ2-3; possibly TRBD1 for D (5 bases). The V end lost 4 bases, the J end lost 0 bases, and 11 bases lay between the germline ends. Germline V CDR1 and CDR2: LGHNT, FRNRAP. The CDR3 totals 15 residues. CDR3 sequence reads: CASGSQGSSTDTQYF. The CDR3, as DNA: TGTGCTAGTGGTTCCCAGGGTTCTAGCACAGATACGCAGTATTTT.

This clone was seen only once. V gene TRBV18 combines with J gene TRBJ2-3; D is uncertain. The CDR3 runs 12 residues. Trimming removed 6 bases from V and 3 bases from J, with 7 bases in between. Germline CDR1 is KGHSH and CDR2 is LQKENI. The CDR3 is CASSLKTDTQYF. CDR3 DNA sequence: TGTGCCAGCTCCCTTAAAACAGATACGCAGTATTTT.

J is TRBJ1-5 and V is TRBV19; D might be TRBD1 (6 bases). This CDR3 contains 15 residues. Per germline, CDR1 LNHDA and CDR2 SQIVND (reference sequence). V was clipped by 2 bases and J by 3 bases, with 11 bases between them. CDR3 region: CASSIRAGVNQPQHF. CDR3 DNA sequence: TGTGCCAGTAGTATACGGGCAGGGGTCAATCAGCCCCAGCATTTT.

The J gene is TRBJ1-5, the V gene TRBV11-2; D might be TRBD1 (5 bases). The ends were cut back, 5 bases at V and 0 bases at J, with 11 bases in the middle. This CDR3 comprises 15 residues. Germline V lookup: CDR1 SGHAT, CDR2 FQNNGV. The CDR3 protein is CASSIDSYSNQPQHF. The CDR3 bases are TGTGCCAGCAGCATCGACAGCTATAGCAATCAGCCCCAGCATTTT.

The chain joins TRBV3-1 (or the pseudogene TRBV3-2) to TRBJ2-5; D possibly corresponds to TRBD1 (6 bases). The V gene's germline CDR1 is LGHDT and CDR2 YNNKEL (reference sequence). The CDR3 covers 15 residues. V was clipped by 6 bases and J by 5 bases, with 19 bases between them. The CDR3 region has the DNA TGTGCCAGCAGGGTCGGGACACCCTTAGGGGAGACCCAGTACTTC. This codes for CASRVGTPLGETQYF.

The V gene is TRBV6-2 or TRBV6-3, the J gene TRBJ1-2; D not certain. The CDR3 sequence is 11 residues long. The V gene lost 5 bases and the J gene lost 8 bases, with 9 bases spanning the gap. Germline CDR1 reads MNHEY; CDR2 reads SVGEGT. CDR3 residues: CASSERGGYTF. Written as DNA, the CDR3 is TGTGCCAGCAGTGAGCGAGGGGGCTACACCTTC.

The chain couples TRBV29-1 to TRBJ1-2, with TRBD1 identical over 8 bases. J was trimmed by 4 bases and V by 6 bases; bases with no gene match: 7. From germline, CDR1 is SQVTM and CDR2 ANQGSEA. The length of the CDR3 is 13 residues. The CDR3 nucleotides read TGCAGCGTCTCCGACAGGGGAGGCTATGGCTACACCTTC. Encoded protein: CSVSDRGGYGYTF.

The V and J genes are TRBV5-4 and TRBJ2-3, with D unresolved. The CDR3 length is 14 residues. Germline V lookup: CDR1 SGHNT, CDR2 YYREEE (reference sequence). V lost 1 base and J 0 bases, leaving 6 bases between the germline ends. The CDR3 is CASSLTPSTDTQYF. The CDR3 coding sequence is TGTGCCAGCAGCTTGACTCCTAGCACAGATACGCAGTATTTT.

This clone was counted a few times. CDR3 region: CASRAQGNYGYTF. In nucleotides, the CDR3 is TGTGCCAGCAGAGCACAGGGAAACTATGGCTACACCTTC. The V and J genes are TRBV28 and TRBJ1-2, with D possibly TRBD1 on 6 matching bases. The CDR3 loop spans 13 amino acids. Germline CDR1 reads MDHEN; CDR2 reads SYDVKM. V shed 6 bases and J shed 2 bases, with 10 bases lying between them.

This chain links TRBV18 with TRBJ1-5; possibly TRBD1 for D (6 bases). The CDR3 runs 17 residues. Germline V gene lookup returns CDR1 KGHSH and CDR2 LQKENI. V was pared by 2 bases and J by 6 bases, with 20 bases between. The CDR3 loop reads CASSPGSTGGAGQPQHF. The CDR3 bases are TGTGCCAGCTCACCAGGTTCCACGGGGGGCGCAGGTCAGCCCCAGCATTTT.

This chain uses TRBV11-2 with TRBJ2-2; D remains ambiguous. The CDR3 is 13 amino acids. V gave up 5 bases and J gave up 6 bases, with 10 bases separating them. CDR1 and CDR2 from the germline V gene are SGHAT and FQNNGV. DNA for the CDR3: TGTGCCAGCAGCCTTGGTCCGGCCGGGGAGCTGTTTTTT. It specifies CASSLGPAGELFF.

V usage is TRBV7-3 and J usage is TRBJ1-1, with 10 nucleotides matching TRBD1. The CDR3 contains 15 residues. Germline lookup yields CDR1 SGHTA and CDR2 FQGTGA. The junction had 5 bases not matched to a gene; V was cut back by 5 bases and J by 2 bases. CDR3 sequence reads: CASSTQTGGNTEAFF. CDR3 DNA sequence: TGTGCCAGCAGCACTCAGACAGGGGGCAACACTGAAGCTTTCTTT.

This chain links TRBV5-1 with TRBJ1-3; D gene ambiguous. Germline-derived CDR1 and CDR2 are SGHRS and YFSETQ. The CDR3 runs 16 residues. V lost 1 base, J lost 6 bases, and 17 bases lay in between. CDR3 loop: CASSLQPQAPPNTIYF. DNA of the CDR3: TGCGCCAGCAGCTTGCAACCCCAGGCTCCTCCAAACACCATATATTTT.

This clone was seen a handful of times. The rearrangement uses TRBV6-5 and TRBJ1-2; TRBD1 might be the D (6 bases). CDR3 size: 16 residues. Germline V gene data show CDR1 as MNHEY and CDR2 as SVGAGI. V shed 1 base and J shed 4 bases, with 16 bases lying between them. CDR3 nucleotide sequence: TGTGCCAGCAGTTACTTTACGGACAGCAGACGCTATGGCTACACCTTC. Translation gives CASSYFTDSRRYGYTF.

This chain connects TRBV5-1 to TRBJ1-4; D ambiguous. In germline, CDR1 is SGHRS, CDR2 YFSETQ. The germline V and J ends were trimmed by 0 bases and 5 bases, with 11 bases remaining between them. The CDR3 loop spans 15 amino acids. The CDR3 DNA is TGCGCCAGCAGCTTGGTATCCAAGAGGAATGAAAAACTGTTTTTT. This codes for CASSLVSKRNEKLFF.